This T cell receptor beta chain came from a study of human T cells and chemical hapten exposure. For the study at large: Patients, mostly women, had alopecia areata, alopecia totalis or alopecia universalis.

General study results and limits: With patch test score, the counts of PT1 expanded TCRs showed a positive correlation. Compared with pre-sensitization or healthy control sets, expanded TCRs clustered more.

Sample time point: patch test 2, 6 weeks after DPC sensitization. The treatment was: therapeutic diphenylcyclopropenone sensitization with weekly scalp DPC. Total RNA extraction was carried out from unfractionated whole blood. The CDR3 covers 12 residues. Germline assignment: CDR1 SQVTM and CDR2 ANQGSEA. V lost 3 bases and J lost 9, with 12 bases in between. TCRdb fed the RACE reads into MiXCR, producing one record per CDR3 protein. The sample yields about 40,000 distinct CDR3 sequences, about 8.9% seen once. This clonotype was recorded many times. Its antigen is as yet unknown. The chain couples TRBV29-1 to TRBJ2-1; D not certain. The starting material was whole blood, obtained in connection with sensitization to the hapten diphenylcyclopropenone (DPC). This receptor was taken from a woman aged 40 to 50 with alopecia areata. Some clones in this sample may be carry-over from other donors' samples. The CDR3 DNA reads as TGCAGCGTTGATGAAGGCCCAGGTGAGCAGTTCTTC. Translated, it gives CSVDEGPGEQFF.